A single sample is the source of the 5 T cell receptor beta chains below, sequenced in a study of blood T cell repertoires in COVID-19. Assay used: immunoSEQ multiplex PCR; TCRdb lists only in-frame clones, some missing. The table shows over 25,000 clones, with approximately 82% occurring only once. Sequenced input: peripheral blood. These receptors came from a man between 65 and 79 years old with acute or convalescent COVID-19.

The V and J genes are TRBV29-1 and TRBJ1-1; D may be TRBD1 (5 bases). CDR1 is SQVTM and CDR2 is ANQGSEA in the germline V gene. The V end was cut by 8 bases, the J end by 5 bases, with 12 bases between. The CDR3 contains 11 residues. The DNA for the CDR3 is TGCAGCTGGGGGGATAATACTGAAGCTTTCTTT. Its protein is CSWGDNTEAFF.

The chain is built from TRBV20-1 and TRBJ2-3; D call uncertain. CDR1 and CDR2 from the germline V gene are DFQATT and SNEGSKA (reference sequence). V dropped 3 bases and J dropped 2 bases, with 9 bases sitting between them. The CDR3 consists of 13 residues. Written as DNA, the CDR3 is TGCAGTGCTAGTTGGGCCCCCACAGATACGCAGTATTTT. Encoded protein: CSASWAPTDTQYF.

V gene TRBV19 combines with J gene TRBJ2-2; tentative D call: TRBD1 (5 bases). In germline, CDR1 is LNHDA, CDR2 SQIVND (reference sequence). Trimming left V 4 bases short and J 3 bases short, with 15 bases between. The CDR3 is made up of 16 amino acids. The CDR3 DNA reads as TGTGCCAGTAGTAAGACAGAGAAAGTCGACACCGGGGAGCTGTTTTTT. Residues: CASSKTEKVDTGELFF.

This chain uses TRBV30 with TRBJ2-2, with unresolved D. This CDR3 has 14 amino acids. In germline, CDR1 is GTSNPN, CDR2 SVGIG (reference sequence). Trimming removed 1 base at V and 2 bases at J, with 8 bases between. CDR3 in amino acids: CAWSDALNTGELFF. The CDR3, as DNA: TGTGCCTGGAGTGACGCACTTAACACCGGGGAGCTGTTTTTT. The whole variable domain, remainder taken from reference TRBV30 and TRBJ2-2, is SQTIHQWPATLVQPVGSPLSLECTVEGTSNPNLYWYRQAAGRGLQLLFYSVGIGQISSEVPQNLSASRPQDRQFILSSKKLLLSDSGFYLCAWSDALNTGELFFGEGSRLTVL.

This chain links TRBV19 with TRBJ1-1; 7 nucleotides agree with TRBD1. Germline V gene sequence: CDR1 LNHDA, CDR2 SQIVND (reference sequence). The trim removed 3 bases at V and 6 bases at J, leaving 4 bases unmatched. The CDR3 totals 13 residues. Here the CDR3 reads CASSIWQGAEAFF. The CDR3 bases are TGTGCCAGTAGTATTTGGCAGGGGGCTGAAGCTTTCTTT.